The 25 T cell receptor beta chains below come from one sample, sequenced in a study of CD8 T cells in Susac syndrome. The RNA, about 0.5 to 1 ug, was put through reverse transcription using random hexamers. TCRdb re-called the immunoSEQ multiplex PCR reads through MiXCR, storing one row per CDR3 protein. The sample carries under 85,000 distinct CDR3 sequences, approximately 93% recorded once. The sample consisted of CD8+ T cells from PBMCs. All receptors come from a human donor with Susac syndrome.

The J gene is TRBJ1-4, the V gene TRBV15; D gene uncertain. The germline V and J ends were trimmed by 2 bases and 5 bases, with 6 bases remaining between them. Germline V gives CDR1 LNHNV, CDR2 YYDKDF (reference sequence). This CDR3 is 13 amino acids long. Written as DNA, the CDR3 is TGTGCCACCAGCAGATTGGGGAATGAAAAACTGTTTTTT. It translates to CATSRLGNEKLFF.

The chain employs TRBV12-3 or TRBV12-4 and TRBJ2-5; D possibly corresponds to TRBD2 (6 bases). Trimming removed 4 bases from V and 5 bases from J, with 17 bases in between. The CDR3 is made up of 15 amino acids. The DNA for the CDR3 is TGTGCCAGCAGTTCGCCCTCTACTAGCCTGGAGACCCAGTACTTC. This sequence encodes CASSSPSTSLETQYF.

This chain connects TRBV7-2 to TRBJ2-1; the match to TRBD1 covers 7 bases. Germline CDR1 reads SGHTA; CDR2 reads FQGNSA. CDR3 length: 13 residues. V shed 4 bases and J 6 bases; nucleotides not matched to a gene: 3. The CDR3 is CASSYYRGNEQFF. The CDR3 DNA follows: TGTGCCAGCAGCTATTACAGGGGCAATGAGCAGTTCTTC.

The CDR3 spells CASSVQGAAGAYNEQFF. Written as DNA, the CDR3 is TGTGCCAGCAGTGTACAGGGGGCCGCGGGTGCCTACAATGAGCAGTTCTTC. The J gene is TRBJ2-1, the V gene TRBV6-4; 9 nucleotides agree with TRBD1. CDR1 is MRHNA and CDR2 is SNTAGT in the germline V gene. The V gene end was trimmed by 4 bases and the J gene end by 2 bases; junction bases not matched to a gene: 9. The CDR3 covers 17 residues.

This sequence joins TRBV11-2 and TRBJ2-3; 9 bases are a match to TRBD2. V lost 0 bases to trimming and J lost 6 bases; unmatched junction nucleotides: 10. The CDR3 is made up of 17 amino acids. Germline CDR1 SGHAT, CDR2 FQNNGV. The CDR3 DNA follows: TGTGCCAGCAGCTTAGATCACGCGGGAGGGGAGACGGATACGCAGTATTTT. Its translation: CASSLDHAGGETDTQYF.

This rearrangement joins TRBV6-6 to TRBJ2-5; perhaps D is TRBD1 or TRBD2 (5 bases each). CDR3 length: 16 amino acids. V shed 2 bases and J shed 5 bases, with 18 bases lying between them. Germline loops: CDR1 MNHNY, CDR2 SVGAGI (reference sequence). As DNA, the CDR3 is TGTGCCAGCAGTTACACTCGGGGACCCCTGGGGGAGACCCAGTACTTC. This encodes CASSYTRGPLGETQYF.

The chain uses TRBV19 and TRBJ1-2; 8 nucleotides line up with TRBD1. With 0 bases clipped from V and 7 bases from J, the junction kept 7 bases outside the gene matches. The CDR3 has 15 amino acids. Germline CDR1 and CDR2: LNHDA and SQIVND (reference sequence). The CDR3 reads CASSIDLDRVAGYTF. CDR3 sequence (DNA): TGTGCCAGTAGTATAGATCTGGACAGGGTTGCTGGCTACACCTTC. Variable domain in full (rest from reference TRBV19 and TRBJ1-2): DGGITQSPKYLFRKEGQNVTLSCEQNLNHDAMYWYRQDPGQGLRLIYYSQIVNDFQKGDIAEGYSVSREKKESFPLTVTSAQKNPTAFYLCASSIDLDRVAGYTFGSGTRLTVV.

For the CDR3, the DNA is TGTGCCAGCAGCGAGAGAGGGAGGGCCGGTGTAAATGAGCAGTTCTTC. Encoded protein: CASSERGRAGVNEQFF. This chain joins TRBV7-9 and TRBJ2-1; TRBD2 aligns across 7 bases. In germline, CDR1 is SEHNR, CDR2 FQNEAQ (reference sequence). V lost 5 bases and J lost 7; bases outside the gene matches: 14. This CDR3 is built from 16 residues.

The V call is TRBV20-1, the J call TRBJ2-5; 7 nucleotides line up with TRBD2. The CDR3 is made up of 15 amino acids. Germline CDR1 reads DFQATT; CDR2 reads SNEGSKA (reference sequence). Trimming removed 0 bases from V and 5 bases from J; junction bases left unmatched: 9. CDR3 in DNA: TGCAGTGCTAGAGACCGGACTAGAAGTAAGGAGACCCAGTACTTC. This translates into CSARDRTRSKETQYF.

This clonotype was observed a handful of times. The rearrangement links TRBV28 to TRBJ2-3; D tentatively reads TRBD1 or TRBD2 (5 bases each). Germline-derived CDR1 and CDR2 are MDHEN and SYDVKM. Trimming removed 1 base from V and 5 bases from J, with 7 bases in between. This CDR3 comprises 13 residues. The CDR3, as DNA: TGTGCCAGCAGTTTATATGGGGGAGATACGCAGTATTTT. Amino acids: CASSLYGGDTQYF.

Notes on this clonotype: The junction departs from the called germline gene at one end, perhaps through a read error. J is TRBJ2-2 and V is TRBV6-5; D is undetermined. Germline-derived CDR1 and CDR2 are MNHEY and SVGAGI. The CDR3 runs to 18 residues. The CDR3 here is CASSDSWIYTDGTGELFF. CDR3 DNA sequence: TGTGCCAGCAGTGACTCCTGGATTTATACGGACGGCACCGGGGAGCTGTTTTTT.

V usage is TRBV6-2 or TRBV6-3 and J usage is TRBJ2-3; 13 bases match TRBD2. The CDR3 loop spans 16 amino acids. Germline trimming cut 4 bases from V and 8 bases from J; bases unmatched to any gene: 9. Germline lookup yields CDR1 MNHEY and CDR2 SVGEGT. The CDR3 here is CASSSGLAGVGGTQYF. The CDR3 coding sequence is TGTGCCAGCAGTTCAGGACTAGCGGGAGTCGGCGGTACGCAGTATTTT.

This sequence joins TRBV19 and TRBJ1-2; D not resolved. The CDR3 spans 9 residues. Germline CDR1 reads LNHDA; CDR2 reads SQIVND (reference sequence). CDR3 bases: TGTGCACGGAACTATGGCTACACCTTC. This gives the protein CARNYGYTF.

This chain joins TRBV4-2 and TRBJ1-1, with D tentatively TRBD1 (6 bases). CDR3 length: 15 amino acids. The V gene's germline CDR1 is LGHNA and CDR2 YNFKEQ. V dropped 3 bases and J dropped 0 bases, with 11 bases sitting between them. This CDR3 reads CASSQGARMNTEAFF. In nucleotides, the CDR3 is TGTGCCAGCAGCCAGGGGGCAAGAATGAACACTGAAGCTTTCTTT.

The chain uses TRBV20-1 and TRBJ2-5; D call uncertain. CDR3 length equals 11 residues. Per the germline V gene, CDR1 is DFQATT and CDR2 is SNEGSKA (reference sequence). V was cut by 7 bases and J by 5 bases, with 11 bases left in between. CDR3 nucleotide sequence: TGCAGTGTTTACTTAGGGGAGACCCAGTACTTC. Protein: CSVYLGETQYF.

This chain joins TRBV7-8 and TRBJ2-7; weak D call: TRBD1 (5 bases). The germline gives CDR1 SGHVS, CDR2 FQNEAQ. The CDR3 is made up of 14 amino acids. Trimming shortened V by 8 bases and J by 1 base, and 15 bases separated the two germline ends. The CDR3 DNA reads TGTGCCAGCGCCGTATACAGGACATCCTACGAGCAGTACTTC. Its protein product is CASAVYRTSYEQYF.

The chain employs TRBV20-1 and TRBJ2-7; D could derive from TRBD1 or TRBD2 (6 bases each). Germline V gene lookup returns CDR1 DFQATT and CDR2 SNEGSKA (reference sequence). The CDR3 runs to 13 residues. Trimming cost V 6 bases and J 3 bases, with 15 bases left between them. As DNA, the CDR3 is TGCAGTGCCAGGGGACCTAGCGACTACGAGCAGTACTTC. It codes for CSARGPSDYEQYF.

The V and J genes are TRBV18 and TRBJ2-3; D possibly matches TRBD1 or TRBD2 (5 bases each). The CDR3 runs 15 residues. Trimming shortened V by 5 bases and J by 0 bases, and 12 bases separated the two germline ends. Per germline, CDR1 KGHSH and CDR2 LQKENI. In nucleotides, the CDR3 is TGTGCCAGCTCAGTCCGGGGCTCAAGCACAGATACGCAGTATTTT. This sequence encodes CASSVRGSSTDTQYF. The whole variable domain, filled in from reference TRBV18 and TRBJ2-3, reads NAGVMQNPRHLVRRRGQEARLRCSPMKGHSHVYWYRQLPEEGLKFMVYLQKENIIDESGMPKERFSAEFPKEGPSILRIQQVVRGDSAAYFCASSVRGSSTDTQYFGPGTRLTVL.

The chain combines TRBV28 with TRBJ2-7; 8 nucleotides align to TRBD1. Germline values: CDR1 MDHEN, CDR2 SYDVKM. J was trimmed by 5 bases and V by 6 bases; bases with no gene match: 6. The CDR3 has 13 amino acids. The CDR3 spells CASRMSGGHEQYF. The CDR3 region has the DNA TGTGCCAGCAGAATGTCAGGGGGCCACGAGCAGTACTTC.

This chain uses TRBV29-1 with TRBJ1-1; D remains ambiguous. The CDR3 length is 13 residues. The germline V gene encodes CDR1 SQVTM and CDR2 ANQGSEA. V was shortened by 4 bases and J by 5 bases, with 14 bases between the two germline ends. The CDR3 DNA follows: TGCAGCGTTGGTCCGGGTTTGGAAACTGAAGCTTTCTTT. Translation gives CSVGPGLETEAFF.

The chain recombines TRBV5-1 with TRBJ2-3; TRBD2 agrees at 7 bases. The ends lost 5 bases at V and 2 bases at J; junction bases unmatched: 11. This CDR3 is built from 16 residues. Germline V gene sequence: CDR1 SGHRS, CDR2 YFSETQ. DNA for the CDR3: TGCGCCAGCAGTTCCACCGGGGGACTAAACACAGATACGCAGTATTTT. Its protein is CASSSTGGLNTDTQYF.

The chain combines TRBV9 with TRBJ2-1; TRBD2 matches 7 bases. J lost 7 bases, V lost 0 bases, and 10 bases had no gene match. There are 16 residues in the CDR3. The V gene's germline CDR1 is SGDLS and CDR2 YYNGEE. The CDR3 nucleotides are TGTGCCAGCAGCGTAGCTCGGCGGGAGAATAGGAATGAGCAGTTCTTC. Translating gives CASSVARRENRNEQFF.

This clonotype was observed a single time. The chain couples TRBV11-1 to TRBJ2-2; 9 nucleotides agree with TRBD1. The CDR3 contains 18 residues. CDR1 and CDR2 (germline): SGHAT, FQDESV (reference sequence). With V trimmed by 5 bases and J by 2 bases, 12 bases remained unmatched. CDR3 nucleotides: TGTGCCAGCAGCCAGCTGCCGGGACAGGGACCTAACACCGGGGAGCTGTTTTTT. Its translation: CASSQLPGQGPNTGELFF.

The chain has TRBV11-2 and TRBJ1-2, with a possible D match to TRBD1 (6 bases). The CDR3 totals 16 residues. CDR1 and CDR2 from the germline V gene are SGHAT and FQNNGV. With 2 bases removed from V and 6 bases from J, the gap between germline ends came to 19 bases. The CDR3 region is CASSLRPRQAENGYTF. The CDR3 DNA follows: TGTGCCAGCAGCTTACGTCCCCGACAGGCCGAGAATGGCTACACCTTC. The complete variable domain, with remaining parts taken from reference TRBV11-2 and TRBJ1-2, reads EAGVAQSPRYKIIEKRQSVAFWCNPISGHATLYWYQQILGQGPKLLIQFQNNGVVDDSQLPKDRFSAERLKGVDSTLKIQPAKLEDSAVYLCASSLRPRQAENGYTFGSGTRLTVV.

The gene calls are TRBV9 and TRBJ2-7, with TRBD1 as a possible D gene (6 bases). The germline gives CDR1 SGDLS, CDR2 YYNGEE. The CDR3 extends over 13 amino acids. Trimming left V 3 bases short and J 3 bases short, with 10 bases between. CDR3 region: CASSEGHSYEQYF. The CDR3, as DNA: TGTGCCAGCAGCGAGGGACATAGCTACGAGCAGTACTTC.